Presented here are 9 T cell receptor beta chains from one specimen sequenced in a study of radiotherapy plus CTLA-4 blockade in lung cancer. The method was immunoSEQ multiplex PCR; TCRdb's version includes in-frame clones alone and lacks a portion of them. The table shows some 37,000 clones, with around 79% occurring only once. The material sequenced was peripheral blood, taken from a patient treated with radiotherapy plus ipilimumab. These receptors were collected from a human donor with non-small cell lung cancer who had stable disease on radiotherapy plus ipilimumab.

J is TRBJ2-1 and V is TRBV27; tentatively, D is TRBD2 (7 bases). This CDR3 comprises 13 residues. The germline V gene has CDR1 MNHEY and CDR2 SMNVEV (reference sequence). V was clipped by 2 bases and J by 8 bases, with 10 bases between them. CDR3: CASSLRGGDEQFF. DNA for the CDR3: TGTGCCAGCAGTTTAAGGGGGGGCGATGAGCAGTTCTTC.

This clone was observed a single time. This chain connects TRBV2 to TRBJ1-1; TRBD1 agrees at 9 bases. From germline, CDR1 is SNHLY and CDR2 FYNNEI. The CDR3 is 17 residues long. The junction had 13 bases not matched to a gene; V was cut back by 1 base and J by 7 bases. The CDR3 spells CASSEVSVLQGAFEAFF. DNA of the CDR3: TGTGCCAGCAGTGAAGTTTCCGTGTTACAGGGGGCGTTTGAAGCTTTCTTT.

The rearrangement joins TRBV6-5 to TRBJ2-5, with 13 bases lining up with TRBD2. V was pared by 6 bases and J by 5 bases, with 3 bases of the junction left unmatched. The CDR3 is made up of 14 amino acids. Germline CDR1 is MNHEY and CDR2 is SVGAGI. The CDR3 coding sequence is TGTGCCAGCAGACTAGCGGGGGGGCCTGAGACCCAGTACTTC. Translation gives CASRLAGGPETQYF.

The rearrangement uses TRBV5-1 and TRBJ2-5; 11 positions agree with TRBD1. Germline lookup yields CDR1 SGHRS and CDR2 YFSETQ. This CDR3 has 15 amino acids. V gave up 4 bases and J gave up 5 bases; unmatched junction bases: 7. CDR3 loop: CASSTGQGAWETQYF. In DNA, the CDR3 is TGCGCCAGCAGCACCGGACAGGGGGCTTGGGAGACCCAGTACTTC.

The chain recombines TRBV5-1 with TRBJ2-2; perhaps D is TRBD1 or TRBD2 (5 bases each). There are 16 residues in the CDR3. Trimming stripped 5 bases from V and 5 bases from J, with 19 bases between. Germline CDR1 reads SGHRS; CDR2 reads YFSETQ. CDR3: CASRPTGLTGTGELFF. The CDR3 DNA is TGCGCCAGCAGACCGACGGGGCTCACCGGGACCGGGGAGCTGTTTTTT.

This clone was counted a few times. The chain employs TRBV18 and TRBJ1-1; a possible D gene is TRBD1 (6 bases). Trimming left V 4 bases short and J 8 bases short, with 8 bases between. The germline V gene has CDR1 KGHSH and CDR2 LQKENI. This CDR3 has 11 residues. CDR3 nucleotide sequence: TGTGCCAGCTCACAGGGGACAGAAGCTTTCTTT. Its protein product is CASSQGTEAFF.

The chain links TRBV11-3 to TRBJ1-2; no reliable D call. This CDR3 contains 12 residues. Trimming pared 2 bases from V and 12 bases from J, leaving 13 bases between. Germline values: CDR1 SGHNT, CDR2 YENEEA. The CDR3 bases are TGTGCCAGCAGCTTAATATTTCTCGGCAACACCTTC. Translating gives CASSLIFLGNTF.

This chain's CDR3 is CASSFGEGQGHSPLHF. The DNA for the CDR3 is TGCGCCAGCAGCTTTGGGGAAGGACAGGGACATTCACCCCTCCACTTT. The J gene is TRBJ1-6, the V gene TRBV5-1; 8 positions agree with TRBD1. This CDR3 has 16 amino acids. Trimming at V came to 2 bases and at J to 8 bases, leaving 9 bases not matched to a gene. The germline gives CDR1 SGHRS, CDR2 YFSETQ.

V usage is TRBV6-1 and J usage is TRBJ1-6; no firm D call. Trimming took 4 bases from V and 6 from J, leaving 10 bases between them. The CDR3 totals 14 residues. CDR1 and CDR2 from the germline V gene are MNHNS and SASEGT. The CDR3 nucleotides are TGTGCCAGCAGTGCCAGGAGCCTTAATTCACCCCTCCACTTT. It specifies CASSARSLNSPLHF.